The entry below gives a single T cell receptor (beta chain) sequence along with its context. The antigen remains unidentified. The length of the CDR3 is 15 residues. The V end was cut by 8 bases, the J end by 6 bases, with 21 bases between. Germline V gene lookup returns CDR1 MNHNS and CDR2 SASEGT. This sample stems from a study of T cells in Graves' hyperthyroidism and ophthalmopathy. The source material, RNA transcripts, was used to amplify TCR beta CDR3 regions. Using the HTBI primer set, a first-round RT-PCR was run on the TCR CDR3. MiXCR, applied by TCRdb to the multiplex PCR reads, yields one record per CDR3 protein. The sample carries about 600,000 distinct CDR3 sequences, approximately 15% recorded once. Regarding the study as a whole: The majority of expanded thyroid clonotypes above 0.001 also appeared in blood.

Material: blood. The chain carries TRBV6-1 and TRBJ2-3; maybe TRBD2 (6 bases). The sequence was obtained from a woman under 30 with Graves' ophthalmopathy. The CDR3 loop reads CASSWDFPNVDTQYF. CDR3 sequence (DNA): TGTGCCAGCTCCTGGGACTTTCCTAATGTGGATACGCAGTATTTT.